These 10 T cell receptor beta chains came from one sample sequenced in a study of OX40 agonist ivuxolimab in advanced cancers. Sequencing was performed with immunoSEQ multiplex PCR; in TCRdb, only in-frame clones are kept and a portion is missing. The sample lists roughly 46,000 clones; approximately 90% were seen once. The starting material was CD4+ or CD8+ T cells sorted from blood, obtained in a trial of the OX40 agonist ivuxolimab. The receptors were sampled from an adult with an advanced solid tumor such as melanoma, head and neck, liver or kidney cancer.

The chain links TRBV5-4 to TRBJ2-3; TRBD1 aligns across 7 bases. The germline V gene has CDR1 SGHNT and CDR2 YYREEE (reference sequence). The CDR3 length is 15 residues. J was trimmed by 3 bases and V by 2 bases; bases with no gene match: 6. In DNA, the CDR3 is TGTGCCAGCAGCTTATGGACAGGATTGACAGATACGCAGTATTTT. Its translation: CASSLWTGLTDTQYF. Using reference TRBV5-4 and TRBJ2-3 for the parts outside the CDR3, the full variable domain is ETGVTQSPTHLIKTRGQQVTLRCSSQSGHNTVSWYQQALGQGPQFIFQYYREEENGRGNFPPRFSGLQFPNYSSELNVNALELDDSALYLCASSLWTGLTDTQYFGPGTRLTVL.

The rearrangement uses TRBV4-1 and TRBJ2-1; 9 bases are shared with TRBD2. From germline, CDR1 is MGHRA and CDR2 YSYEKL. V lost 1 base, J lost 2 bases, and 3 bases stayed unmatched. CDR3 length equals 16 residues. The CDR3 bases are TGCGCCAGCAGCCAAGGTAGCGGGAGAACCTACAATGAGCAGTTCTTC. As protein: CASSQGSGRTYNEQFF.

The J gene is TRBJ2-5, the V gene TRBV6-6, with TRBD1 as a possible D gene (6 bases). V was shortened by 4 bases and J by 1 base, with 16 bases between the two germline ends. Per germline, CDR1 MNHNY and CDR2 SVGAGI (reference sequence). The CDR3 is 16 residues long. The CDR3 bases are TGTGCCAGCAGTTTAACCCGATTGGACAGCCAAGAGACCCAGTACTTC. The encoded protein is CASSLTRLDSQETQYF.

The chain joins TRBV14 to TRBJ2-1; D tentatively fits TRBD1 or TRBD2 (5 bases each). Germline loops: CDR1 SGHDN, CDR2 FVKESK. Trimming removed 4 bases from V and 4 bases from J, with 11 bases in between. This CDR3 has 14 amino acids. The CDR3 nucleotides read TGTGCCAGCAGCCCCTGGGACGAGTACAATGAGCAGTTCTTC. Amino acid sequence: CASSPWDEYNEQFF.

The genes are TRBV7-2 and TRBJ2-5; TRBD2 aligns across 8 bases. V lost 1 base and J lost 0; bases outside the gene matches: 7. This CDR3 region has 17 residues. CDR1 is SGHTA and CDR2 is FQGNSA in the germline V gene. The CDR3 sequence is CASSLEGRLAYQETQYF. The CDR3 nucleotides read TGTGCCAGCAGCTTAGAGGGGAGACTAGCGTACCAAGAGACCCAGTACTTC.

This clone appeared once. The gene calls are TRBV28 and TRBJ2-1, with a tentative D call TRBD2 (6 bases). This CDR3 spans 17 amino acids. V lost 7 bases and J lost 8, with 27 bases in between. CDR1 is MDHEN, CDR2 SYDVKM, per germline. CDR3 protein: CASTTRSPRGPTYEQFF. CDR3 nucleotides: TGTGCCAGCACGACAAGGTCGCCGCGGGGACCCACCTATGAGCAGTTCTTC.

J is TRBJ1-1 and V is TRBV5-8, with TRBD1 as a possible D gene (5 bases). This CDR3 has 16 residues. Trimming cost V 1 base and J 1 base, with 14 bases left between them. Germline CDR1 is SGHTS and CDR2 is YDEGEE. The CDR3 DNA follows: TGTGCCAGCAGCTTGTGGTGGGGCACGAGGAACACTGAAGCTTTCTTT. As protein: CASSLWWGTRNTEAFF. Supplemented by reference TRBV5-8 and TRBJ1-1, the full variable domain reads EAGVTQSPTHLIKTRGQQATLRCSPISGHTSVYWYQQALGLGLQFLLWYDEGEERNRGNFPPRFSGRQFPNYSSELNVNALELEDSALYLCASSLWWGTRNTEAFFGQGTRLTVV.

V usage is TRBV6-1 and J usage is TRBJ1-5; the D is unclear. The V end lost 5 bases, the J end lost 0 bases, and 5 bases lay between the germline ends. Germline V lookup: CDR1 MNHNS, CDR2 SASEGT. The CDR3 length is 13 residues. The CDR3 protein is CASSWVSNQPQHF. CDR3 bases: TGTGCCAGCAGTTGGGTTAGCAATCAGCCCCAGCATTTT.

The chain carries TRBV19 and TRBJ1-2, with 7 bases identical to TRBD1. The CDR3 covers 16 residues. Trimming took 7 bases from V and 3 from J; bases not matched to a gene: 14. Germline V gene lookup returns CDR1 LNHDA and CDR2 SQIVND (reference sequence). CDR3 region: CASTRPGQARYYGYTF. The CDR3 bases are TGTGCCAGTACCCGACCCGGACAGGCTCGTTACTATGGCTACACCTTC.

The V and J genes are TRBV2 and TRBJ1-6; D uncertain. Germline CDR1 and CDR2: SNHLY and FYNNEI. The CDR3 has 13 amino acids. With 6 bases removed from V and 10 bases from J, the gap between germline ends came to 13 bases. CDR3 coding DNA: TGTGCCAGCAGGTCCGTACTCAGGTCACCCCTCCACTTT. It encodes CASRSVLRSPLHF.